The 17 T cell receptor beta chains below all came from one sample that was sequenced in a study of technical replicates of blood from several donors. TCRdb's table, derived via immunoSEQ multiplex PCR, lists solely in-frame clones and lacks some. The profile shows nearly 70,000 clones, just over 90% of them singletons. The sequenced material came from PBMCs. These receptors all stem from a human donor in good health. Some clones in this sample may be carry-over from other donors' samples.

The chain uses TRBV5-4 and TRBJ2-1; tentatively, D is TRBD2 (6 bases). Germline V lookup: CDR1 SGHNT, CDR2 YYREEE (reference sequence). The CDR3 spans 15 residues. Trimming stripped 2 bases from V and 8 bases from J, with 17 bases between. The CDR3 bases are TGTGCCAGCAGCTTTCGCTCGGGAGCGTTGTATGAGCAGTTCTTC. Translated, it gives CASSFRSGALYEQFF.

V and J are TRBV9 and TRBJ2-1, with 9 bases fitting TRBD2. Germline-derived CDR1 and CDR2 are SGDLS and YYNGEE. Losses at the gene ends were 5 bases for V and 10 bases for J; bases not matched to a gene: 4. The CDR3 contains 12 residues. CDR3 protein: CASSGSGREQFF. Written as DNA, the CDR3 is TGTGCCAGCAGTGGGAGCGGGAGGGAGCAGTTCTTC.

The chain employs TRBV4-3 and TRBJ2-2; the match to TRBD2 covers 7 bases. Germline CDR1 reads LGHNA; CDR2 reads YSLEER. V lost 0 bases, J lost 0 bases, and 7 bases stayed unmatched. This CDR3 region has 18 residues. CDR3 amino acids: CASSQDRGVRPNTGELFF. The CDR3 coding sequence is TGCGCCAGCAGCCAAGATCGGGGGGTACGGCCGAACACCGGGGAGCTGTTTTTT.

The CDR3 bases are TGTGCCAGCAGGCTCACAGGGAGTCGTAACGAGCAGTACTTC. Translation: CASRLTGSRNEQYF. V gene TRBV6-5 combines with J gene TRBJ2-7; the D gene is possibly TRBD1 (6 bases). V was clipped by 6 bases and J by 5 bases, with 17 bases between them. The CDR3 extends over 14 amino acids. Germline CDR1 and CDR2: MNHEY and SVGAGI.

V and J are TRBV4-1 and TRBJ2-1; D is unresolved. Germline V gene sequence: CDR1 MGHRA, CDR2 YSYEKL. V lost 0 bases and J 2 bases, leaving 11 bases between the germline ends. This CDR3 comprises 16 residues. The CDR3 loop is CASSQDTQYTYNEQFF. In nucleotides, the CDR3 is TGCGCCAGCAGCCAAGACACACAGTACACCTACAATGAGCAGTTCTTC.

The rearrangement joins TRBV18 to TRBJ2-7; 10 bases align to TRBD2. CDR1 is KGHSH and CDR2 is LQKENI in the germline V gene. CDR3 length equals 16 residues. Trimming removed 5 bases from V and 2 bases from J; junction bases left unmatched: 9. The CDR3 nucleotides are TGTGCCAGCTCAACTAGCGGGACAGAACAAACCTACGAGCAGTACTTC. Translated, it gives CASSTSGTEQTYEQYF.

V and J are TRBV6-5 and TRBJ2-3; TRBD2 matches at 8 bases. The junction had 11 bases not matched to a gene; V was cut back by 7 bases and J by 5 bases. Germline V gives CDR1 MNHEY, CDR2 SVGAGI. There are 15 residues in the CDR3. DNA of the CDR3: TGTGCCAGCAAATCGGGGGGGCGTCCGGTAGATACGCAGTATTTT. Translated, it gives CASKSGGRPVDTQYF.

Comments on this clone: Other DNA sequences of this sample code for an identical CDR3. The CDR3 loop is CSVEAGPQGLASGYTF. In DNA form, the CDR3 reads TGCAGCGTTGAAGCCGGTCCACAGGGGCTTGCAAGTGGCTACACCTTC. This chain uses TRBV29-1 with TRBJ1-2; TRBD1 aligns across 7 bases. Germline V CDR1 and CDR2: SQVTM, ANQGSEA. The CDR3 covers 16 residues. Trimming removed 1 base from V and 7 bases from J; junction bases left unmatched: 15.

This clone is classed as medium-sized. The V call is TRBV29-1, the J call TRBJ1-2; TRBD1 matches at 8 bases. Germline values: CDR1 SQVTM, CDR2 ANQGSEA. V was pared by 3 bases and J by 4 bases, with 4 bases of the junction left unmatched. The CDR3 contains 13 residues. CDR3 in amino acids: CSVETGVLYGYTF. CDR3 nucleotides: TGCAGCGTTGAGACAGGGGTCCTCTATGGCTACACCTTC.

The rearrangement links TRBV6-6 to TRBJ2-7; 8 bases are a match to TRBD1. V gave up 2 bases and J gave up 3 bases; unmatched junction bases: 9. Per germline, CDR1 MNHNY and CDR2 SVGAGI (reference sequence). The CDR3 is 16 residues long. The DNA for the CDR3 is TGTGCCAGCAGTTACGGGGGACAGGTGGAGTTCTACGAGCAGTACTTC. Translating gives CASSYGGQVEFYEQYF.

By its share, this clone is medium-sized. CDR3 residues: CASSSTGSPYGYTF. CDR3 bases: TGTGCCAGCAGCTCGACAGGGTCCCCGTATGGCTACACCTTC. J is TRBJ1-2 and V is TRBV7-3; 7 bases agree with TRBD1. Unmatched junction bases numbered 7, after V lost 4 bases and J lost 5 bases. There are 14 residues in the CDR3. Germline V gene lookup returns CDR1 SGHTA and CDR2 FQGTGA.

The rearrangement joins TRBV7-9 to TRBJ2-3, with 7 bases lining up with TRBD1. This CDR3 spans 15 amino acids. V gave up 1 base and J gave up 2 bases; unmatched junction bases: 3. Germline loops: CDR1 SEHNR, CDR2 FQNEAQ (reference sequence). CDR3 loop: CASSLGGGPTDTQYF. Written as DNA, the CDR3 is TGTGCCAGCAGCTTAGGAGGGGGCCCCACAGATACGCAGTATTTT.

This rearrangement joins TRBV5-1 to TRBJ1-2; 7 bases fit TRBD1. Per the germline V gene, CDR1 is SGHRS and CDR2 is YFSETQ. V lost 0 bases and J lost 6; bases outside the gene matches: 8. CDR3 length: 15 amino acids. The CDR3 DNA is TGCGCCAGCAGCTTGGGTGAGGGGGCGAGAGATGGCTACACCTTC. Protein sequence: CASSLGEGARDGYTF.

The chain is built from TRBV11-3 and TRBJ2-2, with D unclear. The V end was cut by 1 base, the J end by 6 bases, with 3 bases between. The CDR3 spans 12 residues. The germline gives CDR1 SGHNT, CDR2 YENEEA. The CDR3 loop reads CASSLAAGELFF. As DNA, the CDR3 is TGTGCCAGCAGCTTAGCGGCCGGGGAGCTGTTTTTT.

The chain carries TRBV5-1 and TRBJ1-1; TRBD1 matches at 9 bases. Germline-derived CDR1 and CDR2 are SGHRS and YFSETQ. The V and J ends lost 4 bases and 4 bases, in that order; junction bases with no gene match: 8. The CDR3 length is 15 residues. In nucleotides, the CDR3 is TGCGCCAGCAGCCGTGACAGGGGGGGGCCCACTGAAGCTTTCTTT. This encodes CASSRDRGGPTEAFF.

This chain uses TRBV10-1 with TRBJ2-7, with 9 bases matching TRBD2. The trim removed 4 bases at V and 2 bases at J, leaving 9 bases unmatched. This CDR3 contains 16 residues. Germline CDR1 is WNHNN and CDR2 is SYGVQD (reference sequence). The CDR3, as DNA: TGCGCCAGCAGTGGGAATAGCGGGGGCCTCGCCTACGAGCAGTACTTC. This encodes CASSGNSGGLAYEQYF.

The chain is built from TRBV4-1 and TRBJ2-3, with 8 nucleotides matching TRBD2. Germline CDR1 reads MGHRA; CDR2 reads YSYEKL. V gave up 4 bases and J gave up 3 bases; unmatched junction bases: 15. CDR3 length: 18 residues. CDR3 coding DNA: TGCGCCAGCAGCCTCCCCGGGCGGGGGGCACCCCCTACAGATACGCAGTATTTT. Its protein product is CASSLPGRGAPPTDTQYF.